This T cell receptor beta chain stems from a study of T-cell memory formation after mild COVID-19 listed by TCRdb under 2021. The study in broad terms: Most TCR sequence clusters were specific to one of the two donors. In two donors, T-cell clones that expanded and contracted after mild COVID-19 were tracked by sequencing TCRalpha and TCRbeta repertoires over time. Two young, previously healthy adult volunteers made up the cohort, one male and one female.

Study-wide findings and limitations: Clones contracting from day 15 to 85 had balanced CD4/CD8 phenotypes, while a second wave expanding from day 15 to 37 was biased towards CD4+. Some responding clones were detected in pre-infection memory, which suggested that pre-existing cross-reactive memory T cells had joined the SARS-CoV-2 response. Only a couple of mild cases were covered by the study, and larger cohorts that include severe cases with pre-infection samples were considered necessary. The second-wave clones that peaked on day 37 were not confirmed to be SARS-CoV-2 specific. Contracting CD4+ clones were located mainly in the CM and EM memory subsets, whereas CD8+ clones were found to be enriched in EMRA.

The CDR3 numbers 16 residues from cysteine through phenylalanine. The only DNA kept is the CDR3, 48 bases in frame from the first base. Germline trimming amounts to 0 bases on V and 2 bases on J, with 5 as the count of junction bases outside the gene matches. Taken from the germline V gene, the CDR1 and CDR2 loops are SGHTA and FQGTGA. Of note for this clonotype: What antigen it recognizes has not been identified. Base-call qualities are not available, and no considerably larger clone is one nucleotide away.

Sequencing used an Illumina NovaSeq 6000. TCRalpha and TCRbeta cDNA libraries were built by 5'RACE with constant-segment primers, adding sample barcodes and unique molecular identifiers. Trizol reagent was used to extract RNA from every sample. Amplification of the libraries took two PCR steps, and the second step added a second sample barcode plus Illumina TruSeq adapters. Sequencing of the libraries was done on an Illumina NovaSeq, producing 2 x 150 bp paired-end reads. As for how the authors treated the data: Reads were demultiplexed and collapsed into UMI-guided consensus sequences with migec v1.2.7. With mixcr v2.1.11, UMI consensuses were aligned to TRA and TRB V and J templates and assembled into clonotypes. Expanded or contracted clonotypes were those called significant by both edgeR and NoisET, with noise models trained on biological replicates. For edgeR calls, the cutoffs were a false discovery rate-adjusted p below 0.01 and a log2 fold-change threshold of 1. As an exploratory analysis of dynamics, max-normalized trajectories of the 1000 most abundant clonotypes were examined with PCA combined with hierarchical clustering. Separately sequenced CD4+ and CD8+ repertoires were used to assign the CD4 or CD8 phenotype of responding clones. The public reads were reanalyzed by TCRdb: fastp trimming at Q25, MiXCR alignment, in-frame beta chains only. When rows share a CDR3 protein, they turn into one entry using the most common DNA and genes. Here the V and J calls rest on TCRdb's processing, not on the authors' analysis. The sample yields under 700,000 distinct CDR3 sequences; roughly 20% were counted once. The ten most abundant clones make up approximately 12% of the sample.

Ficoll-Paque density gradient centrifugation was used to isolate PBMCs. The chain uses TRBV7-3 and TRBJ2-7; 9 junctional bases match TRBD1. This TCR came from an adult woman who had mild COVID-19 (a few samples of this study predate the infection). The sample titles of this study are shuffled in the database, so cell type and time point are left out; the donor was told from shared clones. The source material was PBMCs or a T cell subset sorted from them (not recorded which). The DNA sequence reads TGTGCCAGCAGCTTAACCCCGACAGGGGGGACCTACGAGCAGTACTTC. Its amino acids are CASSLTPTGGTYEQYF.